These 30 T cell receptor beta chains were sequenced from one sample in a study of T-cell memory formation after mild COVID-19. TCRdb reanalysed the 5' RACE reads using MiXCR and keeps one entry per CDR3 protein. The sample lists 390,000 or so distinct CDR3 sequences; about a sixth were seen once. Sequencing input: PBMCs or a T cell subset sorted from them (not recorded which). These receptor sequences come from a man in his late teens or twenties who had mild COVID-19 (a few samples of this study predate the infection). Cell type and time point are not known.

This clonotype was picked up a small number of times. V usage is TRBV7-2 and J usage is TRBJ1-1; no clear D. The CDR3 runs to 13 residues. Germline V gene sequence: CDR1 SGHTA, CDR2 FQGNSA. The V and J ends lost 4 bases and 0 bases respectively, with 6 bases between them. CDR3 protein: CASSSEVNTEAFF. CDR3 DNA: TGTGCCAGCAGCTCGGAGGTGAACACTGAAGCTTTCTTT.

The V and J genes are TRBV6-2 or TRBV6-3 and TRBJ2-7; tentatively, D is TRBD1 (5 bases). The CDR3 runs 12 residues. The germline CDR1 and CDR2 sequences are MNHEY and SVGEGT. The germline V and J ends were trimmed by 2 bases and 6 bases, with 8 bases remaining between them. CDR3 in DNA: TGTGCCAGCAGTTACGAAGGGGCCGAGCAGTACTTC. This encodes CASSYEGAEQYF.

This clonotype was counted a few times. The V and J genes are TRBV7-3 and TRBJ2-1; weak D call: TRBD2 (5 bases). This CDR3 is built from 15 residues. The V and J ends lost 3 bases and 4 bases respectively, with 13 bases between them. The germline V gene encodes CDR1 SGHTA and CDR2 FQGTGA. The CDR3 reads CASSFTNTGYNEQFF. The CDR3 bases are TGTGCCAGCAGCTTTACAAATACGGGATACAATGAGCAGTTCTTC.

This clonotype was found a few times. The V gene is TRBV5-6, the J gene TRBJ2-3; TRBD2 matches 8 bases. The CDR3 length is 15 residues. CDR1 and CDR2 (germline): SGHDT, YYEEEE. The junction had 7 bases not matched to a gene; V was cut back by 2 bases and J by 5 bases. The CDR3 is CASSLGRGGLDTQYF. The CDR3 coding sequence is TGTGCCAGCAGCTTAGGTCGCGGGGGGCTAGATACGCAGTATTTT.

This clonotype has just a few counts. V usage is TRBV6-6 and J usage is TRBJ2-3; tentatively, D is TRBD2 (5 bases). Deletions cut 8 bases from V and 4 bases from J, with 19 bases between. Germline CDR1 and CDR2: MNHNY and SVGAGI (reference sequence). CDR3 length: 15 residues. The CDR3 region has the DNA TGTGCCAGCGGGTTGTCAATAGCGTCGGCAGATACGCAGTATTTT. This codes for CASGLSIASADTQYF.

This clonotype was detected only a few times. The V and J genes are TRBV2 and TRBJ2-3; TRBD1 agrees at 9 bases. Germline V gene data show CDR1 as SNHLY and CDR2 as FYNNEI. The CDR3 sequence is 14 residues long. V dropped 6 bases and J dropped 7; count of bases not matched to a gene: 8. CDR3 bases: TGTGCCAGCAGAGGGCCGGACAGGGGCAATACGCAGTATTTT. It specifies CASRGPDRGNTQYF.

V gene TRBV5-1 combines with J gene TRBJ2-3; 13 bases map to TRBD2. CDR1 and CDR2 (germline): SGHRS, YFSETQ. Trimming cost V 4 bases and J 6 bases; bases outside gene matches: 11. The length of the CDR3 is 17 residues. This CDR3 reads CASSPGTSGAAGDTQYF. CDR3 DNA sequence: TGCGCCAGCAGCCCGGGGACTAGCGGGGCGGCCGGGGATACGCAGTATTTT. The full variable domain, rest sourced from reference TRBV5-1 and TRBJ2-3, is KAGVTQTPRYLIKTRGQQVTLSCSPISGHRSVSWYQQTPGQGLQFLFEYFSETQRNKGNFPGRFSGRQFSNSRSEMNVSTLELGDSALYLCASSPGTSGAAGDTQYFGPGTRLTVL.

This clonotype showed up many times. V and J are TRBV4-3 and TRBJ2-7; D is undetermined. V was shortened by 1 base and J by 3 bases, with 13 bases between the two germline ends. The CDR3 is made up of 15 amino acids. Germline CDR1 reads LGHNA; CDR2 reads YSLEER. The CDR3 loop reads CASSQGYQESYEQYF. The CDR3 bases are TGCGCCAGCAGCCAAGGCTATCAGGAGAGCTACGAGCAGTACTTC.

The sample holds a few counts of this clonotype. The chain couples TRBV5-4 to TRBJ1-4; D unclear. V lost 4 bases and J 5 bases, leaving 12 bases between the germline ends. The CDR3 consists of 14 residues. The V gene's germline CDR1 is SGHNT and CDR2 YYREEE (reference sequence). This CDR3 reads CASSRDAKNEKLFF. The CDR3 DNA reads TGTGCCAGCAGCCGGGATGCAAAGAATGAAAAACTGTTTTTT.

There are a few counts of this clonotype. The CDR3 region is CASSSPAGPSTDTQYF. The DNA of the CDR3 is TGTGCCAGCAGCTCACCAGCGGGCCCTAGCACAGATACGCAGTATTTT. The chain couples TRBV11-1 to TRBJ2-3; perhaps TRBD2 as D (6 bases). Trimming shortened V by 4 bases and J by 0 bases, and 14 bases separated the two germline ends. Germline lookup yields CDR1 SGHAT and CDR2 FQDESV (reference sequence). This CDR3 region has 16 residues. The full variable domain, its missing parts supplied by reference TRBV11-1 and TRBJ2-3, is EAEVAQSPRYKITEKSQAVAFWCDPISGHATLYWYRQILGQGPELLVQFQDESVVDDSQLPKDRFSAERLKGVDSTLKIQPAELGDSAMYLCASSSPAGPSTDTQYFGPGTRLTVL.

The chain employs TRBV6-2 or TRBV6-3 and TRBJ2-7; D might be TRBD1 (6 bases). The CDR3 is made up of 15 amino acids. Trimming shortened V by 2 bases and J by 3 bases, and 14 bases separated the two germline ends. The germline gives CDR1 MNHEY, CDR2 SVGEGT. CDR3 in amino acids: CASSYVPGQIYEQYV. CDR3 DNA sequence: TGTGCCAGCAGTTACGTTCCAGGACAGATCTACGAGCAGTACGTC.

This clonotype was detected a few times. Written as DNA, the CDR3 is TGCGCCAGCAGCGGATCCCAAGGAACACCTAGCGGGGGGTTCTCCTACGAGCAGTACTTC. It specifies CASSGSQGTPSGGFSYEQYF. The V gene is TRBV5-1, the J gene TRBJ2-7, with TRBD2 matching over 11 bases. Germline loops: CDR1 SGHRS, CDR2 YFSETQ. This CDR3 has 20 amino acids. Germline trimming cut 4 bases from V and 0 bases from J; bases unmatched to any gene: 18.

CDR3 protein: CASSYGLAVPHYGYTF. In DNA, the CDR3 is TGTGCCAGCAGTTACGGGTTGGCGGTTCCACACTATGGCTACACCTTC. The chain combines TRBV6-5 with TRBJ1-2; D uncertain. The ends were cut back, 2 bases at V and 3 bases at J, with 16 bases in the middle. This CDR3 region has 16 residues. In germline, CDR1 is MNHEY, CDR2 SVGAGI.

This clonotype was seen a few times. The chain couples TRBV7-2 to TRBJ2-1; TRBD1 matches 7 bases. This CDR3 is 16 amino acids long. Looked up from germline, CDR1 is SGHTA and CDR2 is FQGNSA. The V segment lost 5 bases and the J segment 9 bases; nucleotides outside the gene matches: 16. The CDR3 loop is CASSGRQGWSSGEQFF. Written as DNA, the CDR3 is TGTGCCAGCAGCGGGCGACAGGGTTGGTCCTCGGGTGAGCAGTTCTTC. The full variable domain, its missing parts supplied by reference TRBV7-2 and TRBJ2-1, is GAGVSQSPSNKVTEKGKDVELRCDPISGHTALYWYRQSLGQGLEFLIYFQGNSAPDKSGLPSDRFSAERTGGSVSTLTIQRTQQEDSAVYLCASSGRQGWSSGEQFFGPGTRLTVL.

V gene TRBV7-2 combines with J gene TRBJ2-4; 9 bases line up with TRBD1. CDR3 length: 14 residues. The V and J ends lost 3 bases and 4 bases, in that order; junction bases with no gene match: 1. Per germline, CDR1 SGHTA and CDR2 FQGNSA. The CDR3 nucleotides read TGTGCCAGCAGCTTCGGGACAGGGAAAAACATTCAGTACTTC. It translates to CASSFGTGKNIQYF.

This clonotype appeared a few times. J is TRBJ2-3 and V is TRBV7-2; D uncertain. Deletions cut 3 bases from V and 4 bases from J, with 8 bases between. The CDR3 contains 13 residues. The germline gives CDR1 SGHTA, CDR2 FQGNSA. CDR3: CASSFIRSDTQYF. The CDR3 DNA is TGTGCCAGCAGCTTTATTCGGTCAGATACGCAGTATTTT.

The chain uses TRBV6-5 and TRBJ1-1, with 8 bases identical to TRBD1. From germline, CDR1 is MNHEY and CDR2 SVGAGI. The CDR3 is 16 residues long. V dropped 5 bases and J dropped 2; count of bases not matched to a gene: 10. DNA of the CDR3: TGTGCCAGCAGTCTGAAAACAGGGGGGCCAAACACTGAAGCTTTCTTT. Translation gives CASSLKTGGPNTEAFF.

The rearrangement uses TRBV7-9 and TRBJ2-5; 10 positions match TRBD1. Germline trimming cut 5 bases from V and 5 bases from J; bases unmatched to any gene: 11. Germline assignment: CDR1 SEHNR and CDR2 FQNEAQ (reference sequence). The CDR3 runs 16 residues. CDR3 residues: CASSPFRTGGSETQYF. DNA of the CDR3: TGTGCCAGCAGCCCTTTCCGGACAGGGGGGTCTGAGACCCAGTACTTC.

This clonotype has only a few counts. This sequence joins TRBV6-5 and TRBJ1-1, with a weak D call TRBD1 (6 bases). The CDR3 is 12 residues long. The V gene lost 10 bases and the J gene lost 0 bases, with 9 bases spanning the gap. Looked up from germline, CDR1 is MNHEY and CDR2 is SVGAGI. CDR3 sequence: CAIGGLNTEAFF. For the CDR3, the DNA is TGTGCCATCGGGGGGCTGAACACTGAAGCTTTCTTT.

V usage is TRBV7-9 and J usage is TRBJ2-3; possibly TRBD2 for D (6 bases). This CDR3 is built from 16 residues. The V and J ends lost 4 bases and 1 base respectively, with 15 bases between them. Germline lookup yields CDR1 SEHNR and CDR2 FQNEAQ (reference sequence). The CDR3 is CASSSTSYSGTDTQYF. The CDR3 DNA reads TGTGCCAGCAGCTCGACTAGTTATTCCGGCACAGATACGCAGTATTTT.

This clonotype has more than one count but fewer than ten. The CDR3 region is CASSLKVFSYEQYF. The DNA of the CDR3 is TGTGCCAGCAGCCTAAAGGTTTTTTCCTACGAGCAGTACTTC. V usage is TRBV3-1 and J usage is TRBJ2-7; D not resolved. The germline V and J ends were trimmed by 4 bases and 1 base, with 11 bases remaining between them. This CDR3 has 14 residues. Germline V CDR1 and CDR2: LGHDT, YNNKEL (reference sequence).

The table lists this clonotype with a few counts. V usage is TRBV11-2 and J usage is TRBJ2-3; TRBD2 agrees at 14 bases. V was clipped by 5 bases and J by 5 bases; unmatched bases: 9. The germline CDR1 and CDR2 sequences are SGHAT and FQNNGV. This CDR3 contains 17 residues. Here the CDR3 DNA reads TGTGCCAGCAGCCAGCCTACCGGGACTAGCGGGAGAGATACGCAGTATTTT. This gives the protein CASSQPTGTSGRDTQYF.

The genes are TRBV5-1 and TRBJ2-1; 10 bases are shared with TRBD2. The CDR3 covers 16 residues. In germline, CDR1 is SGHRS, CDR2 YFSETQ. Losses at the gene ends were 5 bases for V and 0 bases for J; bases not matched to a gene: 5. The CDR3 reads CASRFSGGASYNEQFF. In DNA form, the CDR3 reads TGCGCCAGCAGGTTCAGCGGGGGGGCCTCCTACAATGAGCAGTTCTTC.

V and J are TRBV6-5 and TRBJ2-5, with a possible D match to TRBD1 (5 bases). The CDR3 sequence is 14 residues long. Germline V gene lookup returns CDR1 MNHEY and CDR2 SVGAGI. V lost 6 bases and J lost 4, with 15 bases in between. The CDR3 coding sequence is TGTGCCAGCAGCCGCGGTGGGGCTTCAGAGACCCAGTACTTC. Its protein product is CASSRGGASETQYF.

The sample holds a few counts of this clonotype. The chain couples TRBV6-2 or TRBV6-3 to TRBJ2-7; perhaps TRBD2 as D (6 bases). V shed 0 bases and J shed 5 bases, with 20 bases lying between them. The CDR3 covers 17 residues. CDR1 and CDR2 from the germline V gene are MNHEY and SVGEGT. CDR3 DNA sequence: TGTGCCAGCAGTTACTCGATCCGGCGGGGAAGCACCCACGAGCAGTACGTC. Its translation: CASSYSIRRGSTHEQYV.

In its sample, this clonotype was seen a few times. The CDR3 DNA reads as TGCGCCAGCAGCAGCGACACCTCCGGGAACACTGAAGCTTTCTTT. This encodes CASSSDTSGNTEAFF. The V call is TRBV5-1, the J call TRBJ1-1; D not resolved. Trimming shortened V by 4 bases and J by 1 base, and 14 bases separated the two germline ends. CDR3 length: 15 amino acids. Germline loops: CDR1 SGHRS, CDR2 YFSETQ.

The chain has TRBV20-1 and TRBJ2-7, with D tentatively TRBD2 (6 bases). Deletions cut 4 bases from V and 2 bases from J, with 12 bases between. The CDR3 runs 13 residues. CDR1 DFQATT and CDR2 SNEGSKA come from the germline V gene (reference sequence). The CDR3 DNA follows: TGCAGTGCTAATTTGTGGGGGGCCTACGAGCAGTACTTC. Amino acid sequence: CSANLWGAYEQYF.

The chain employs TRBV5-1 and TRBJ2-5; TRBD1 matches at 7 bases. J gave up 3 bases and V 3 bases, and 8 bases lay outside the gene matches. The CDR3 contains 15 residues. Germline V CDR1 and CDR2: SGHRS, YFSETQ. The CDR3: CASSWAHRGEETQYF. CDR3 nucleotides: TGCGCCAGCAGCTGGGCCCACAGGGGCGAAGAGACCCAGTACTTC.

This clonotype was found many times. The gene calls are TRBV18 and TRBJ2-3, with D possibly matching TRBD2 (6 bases). The CDR3 runs to 15 residues. Per the germline V gene, CDR1 is KGHSH and CDR2 is LQKENI. The V and J ends lost 1 base and 4 bases respectively, with 12 bases between them. The CDR3 DNA reads as TGTGCCAGCTCACCACGGGCTAGCGTGGCAGATACGCAGTATTTT. Protein sequence: CASSPRASVADTQYF.

The rearrangement joins TRBV7-9 to TRBJ2-3; 8 nucleotides match TRBD1. The CDR3 runs 14 residues. CDR1 and CDR2 (germline): SEHNR, FQNEAQ (reference sequence). V lost 5 bases to trimming and J lost 6 bases; unmatched junction nucleotides: 7. CDR3 loop: CASSVGQGGDTQYF. The CDR3 coding sequence is TGTGCCAGCAGCGTTGGACAGGGAGGCGATACGCAGTATTTT.